This is a list of T cell receptor beta chains from one sample in a study of control samples from healthy donors and cancer patients. The data were produced by immunoSEQ multiplex PCR, yet TCRdb's version contains in-frame clones alone and is incomplete. Here the sample spans roughly 200,000 clones, approximately 90% being singletons. Sequencing was performed on blood. The receptor source for this set is a man younger than 45 in good health. The CDR3 runs from the conserved cysteine through the conserved F or W. The order of the fields is D gene, V gene, J gene, clone size, CDR3 protein, CDR3 DNA. The D gene is left open where the match is weak. Size values are once, few and many counts, or a class for expanded clones, and some rows have none.

d_call: -
v_call: TRBV19
j_call: TRBJ1-1
clone_size: -
cdr3_aa: CASSGRRGVNTEAFF
cdr3_nt: TGTGCCAGTAGTGGCCGCCGCGGGGTGAACACTGAAGCTTTCTTT

d_call: -
v_call: TRBV18
j_call: TRBJ1-2
clone_size: -
cdr3_aa: CASSPQGLNTGYTF
cdr3_nt: TGTGCCAGCTCCCCGCAGGGTCTCAACACCGGCTACACCTTC

d_call: TRBD1
v_call: TRBV28
j_call: TRBJ1-5
clone_size: -
cdr3_aa: CASSSGTGGRNQPQHF
cdr3_nt: TGTGCCAGCAGTTCGGGGACAGGGGGGCGCAATCAGCCCCAGCATTTT

d_call: TRBD2
v_call: TRBV5-3
j_call: TRBJ2-3
clone_size: -
cdr3_aa: CARSWGLAGFTDTQYF
cdr3_nt: TGTGCCAGAAGCTGGGGACTAGCGGGGTTCACAGATACGCAGTATTTT

d_call: TRBD1
v_call: TRBV19
j_call: TRBJ2-7
clone_size: -
cdr3_aa: CASKQTGTAYSYEQYF
cdr3_nt: TGTGCCAGTAAACAAACCGGGACAGCCTACTCCTACGAGCAGTACTTC

d_call: -
v_call: TRBV10-3
j_call: TRBJ1-1
clone_size: few
cdr3_aa: CAISDFGFYTEAFF
cdr3_nt: TGTGCCATCAGTGATTTTGGGTTTTACACTGAAGCTTTCTTT

d_call: TRBD1
v_call: TRBV5-1
j_call: TRBJ1-5
clone_size: -
cdr3_aa: CASSTGTGANQPQHF
cdr3_nt: TGCGCCAGCAGCACAGGGACAGGGGCCAATCAGCCCCAGCATTTT

d_call: TRBD1
v_call: TRBV6-5
j_call: TRBJ2-7
clone_size: -
cdr3_aa: CASSPGQGIYEQYF
cdr3_nt: TGTGCCAGCAGCCCGGGACAGGGGATCTACGAGCAGTACTTC

d_call: TRBD2
v_call: TRBV4-1
j_call: TRBJ2-3
clone_size: -
cdr3_aa: CASSQAGLAGNTDTQYF
cdr3_nt: TGCGCCAGCAGCCAAGCTGGTCTAGCGGGGAACACAGATACGCAGTATTTT

d_call: TRBD2
v_call: TRBV6-5
j_call: TRBJ2-3
clone_size: -
cdr3_aa: CASRGTSLSTDTQYF
cdr3_nt: TGTGCCAGCAGGGGGACTAGCTTAAGCACAGATACGCAGTATTTT

d_call: -
v_call: TRBV6-5
j_call: TRBJ1-6
clone_size: -
cdr3_aa: CASGGRSYNSPLHF
cdr3_nt: TGTGCCAGCGGGGGAAGAAGCTATAATTCACCCCTCCACTTT

d_call: -
v_call: TRBV14
j_call: TRBJ1-2
clone_size: -
cdr3_aa: CASSQDRVRYTF
cdr3_nt: TGTGCCAGCAGCCAAGACAGGGTCCGCTACACCTTC

d_call: -
v_call: TRBV27
j_call: TRBJ1-3
clone_size: -
cdr3_aa: CASSSQPGPGNTIYF
cdr3_nt: TGTGCCAGCAGTTCGCAGCCGGGACCCGGAAACACCATATATTTT

d_call: -
v_call: TRBV5-1
j_call: TRBJ2-1
clone_size: -
cdr3_aa: CASSLGGTHNNEQFF
cdr3_nt: TGCGCCAGCAGCTTGGGAGGGACTCACAACAATGAGCAGTTCTTC

d_call: -
v_call: TRBV24-1
j_call: TRBJ1-5
clone_size: -
cdr3_aa: CATSDSNQPQHF
cdr3_nt: TGTGCCACCAGTGATTCAAATCAGCCCCAGCATTTT

d_call: -
v_call: TRBV9
j_call: TRBJ2-2
clone_size: -
cdr3_aa: CASSVAGGTNTGELFF
cdr3_nt: TGTGCCAGCAGCGTAGCCGGGGGCACGAACACCGGGGAGCTGTTTTTT

d_call: TRBD1
v_call: TRBV5-1
j_call: TRBJ2-7
clone_size: -
cdr3_aa: CASSSGQGFSYEQYF
cdr3_nt: TGCGCCAGCAGCTCGGGACAGGGGTTCTCCTACGAGCAGTACTTC

d_call: -
v_call: TRBV10-3
j_call: TRBJ1-2
clone_size: -
cdr3_aa: CAISEGRDYGYTF
cdr3_nt: TGTGCCATCAGTGAAGGCAGGGACTATGGCTACACCTTC

d_call: -
v_call: TRBV19
j_call: TRBJ1-2
clone_size: -
cdr3_aa: CASSRGQALNYGYTF
cdr3_nt: TGTGCCAGTAGTCGAGGGCAGGCCCTTAACTATGGCTACACCTTC

d_call: -
v_call: TRBV18
j_call: TRBJ1-1
clone_size: -
cdr3_aa: CASSELQNTEAFF
cdr3_nt: TGTGCCAGCTCAGAACTACAGAACACTGAAGCTTTCTTT

d_call: -
v_call: TRBV5-1
j_call: TRBJ1-3
clone_size: once
cdr3_aa: CASSPEPYSGNTIYF
cdr3_nt: TGCGCCAGCAGCCCAGAGCCGTACTCTGGAAACACCATATATTTT

d_call: -
v_call: TRBV7-3
j_call: TRBJ2-3
clone_size: once
cdr3_aa: CASRGAEDTQYF
cdr3_nt: TGTGCCAGCCGGGGGGCGGAAGATACGCAGTATTTT

d_call: TRBD2
v_call: TRBV6-5
j_call: TRBJ2-3
clone_size: once
cdr3_aa: CASNPERGIHDTQYF
cdr3_nt: TGTGCCAGCAATCCGGAGCGGGGGATCCACGATACGCAGTATTTT

d_call: -
v_call: TRBV30
j_call: TRBJ2-1
clone_size: -
cdr3_aa: CAWSVAVSYNEQFF
cdr3_nt: TGTGCCTGGAGTGTAGCGGTGTCCTACAATGAGCAGTTCTTC

d_call: TRBD1
v_call: TRBV6-5
j_call: TRBJ2-1
clone_size: -
cdr3_aa: CASSLRDREDEQFF
cdr3_nt: TGTGCCAGCAGCCTCCGGGACAGGGAGGATGAGCAGTTCTTC

d_call: -
v_call: TRBV12-5
j_call: TRBJ2-7
clone_size: -
cdr3_aa: CASGSGSSYEQYF
cdr3_nt: TGTGCTAGTGGTTCGGGGTCCTCCTACGAGCAGTACTTC

d_call: -
v_call: TRBV5-1
j_call: TRBJ1-4
clone_size: -
cdr3_aa: CASSQEQGLGEKLFF
cdr3_nt: TGCGCCAGCAGCCAAGAACAGGGCCTTGGTGAAAAACTGTTTTTT

d_call: -
v_call: TRBV18
j_call: TRBJ1-1
clone_size: once
cdr3_aa: CASSPPGPRRTEAFF
cdr3_nt: TGTGCCAGCTCACCACCGGGACCCCGGAGGACTGAAGCTTTCTTT

d_call: -
v_call: TRBV10-3
j_call: TRBJ1-2
clone_size: -
cdr3_aa: CAISEPTQGVGGYTF
cdr3_nt: TGTGCCATCAGTGAGCCGACACAGGGTGTGGGCGGCTACACCTTC

d_call: -
v_call: TRBV24-1
j_call: TRBJ1-2
clone_size: -
cdr3_aa: CATSRVRPYGYTF
cdr3_nt: TGTGCCACCAGTCGGGTACGGCCTTATGGCTACACCTTC

d_call: -
v_call: TRBV14
j_call: TRBJ2-4
clone_size: -
cdr3_aa: CASSQEGAGIQYF
cdr3_nt: TGTGCCAGCAGCCAAGAGGGGGCGGGAATTCAGTACTTC

d_call: -
v_call: TRBV2
j_call: TRBJ1-5
clone_size: few
cdr3_aa: CASSDGPGGPQHF
cdr3_nt: TGTGCCAGCAGTGATGGCCCGGGCGGGCCCCAGCATTTT